The 24 T cell receptor beta chains listed next were all sequenced from one sample in a study of control samples from healthy donors and cancer patients. The assay was immunoSEQ multiplex PCR, and TCRdb's table has in-frame clones only and misses some. Altogether tens of thousands of clones are present, around 87% being singletons, with the ten largest covering about 18%. Sequencing was done on a sample of blood. These receptors came from a man aged 50-60 years in good health.

This clone is medium-sized within its sample. The V call is TRBV6-1, the J call TRBJ2-7, with 7 nucleotides matching TRBD2. With V trimmed by 3 bases and J by 0 bases, 5 bases remained unmatched. The CDR3 length is 15 residues. Germline V CDR1 and CDR2: MNHNS, SASEGT. CDR3 DNA sequence: TGTGCCAGCAGTGAGGAGGGAGGGAGCTCCTACGAGCAGTACGTC. It specifies CASSEEGGSSYEQYV.

As to this clone: The junction differs from germline at one of its ends, possibly a read error. The chain is built from TRBV18 and TRBJ2-2, with a tentative D call TRBD2 (5 bases). This CDR3 has 15 amino acids. The germline gives CDR1 KGHSH, CDR2 LQKENI. The CDR3 nucleotides are TGTGCCAGCTCACCCCTAGCAGTGAACACCAGGGAGCTGTTTTTT. Translating gives CASSPLAVNTRELFF.

The V gene is TRBV9, the J gene TRBJ1-2; no reliable D call. Germline lookup yields CDR1 SGDLS and CDR2 YYNGEE. The CDR3 totals 15 residues. V was pared by 0 bases and J by 0 bases, with 9 bases between. CDR3 residues: CASSVEAASNYGYTF. CDR3 in DNA: TGTGCCAGCAGCGTAGAGGCGGCATCTAACTATGGCTACACCTTC.

In this sample, this clone turned up once. The chain carries TRBV6-2 or TRBV6-3 and TRBJ2-7; the D gene is possibly TRBD1 (5 bases). The CDR3 is 12 residues long. Trimming stripped 3 bases from V and 4 bases from J, with 7 bases between. Germline assignment: CDR1 MNHEY and CDR2 SVGEGT. The CDR3 protein is CASSYQGYEQYV. DNA for the CDR3: TGTGCCAGCAGTTATCAGGGATACGAGCAGTACGTC.

This clone appeared once. The rearrangement joins TRBV5-8 to TRBJ2-2, with 7 bases aligning to TRBD1. This CDR3 has 14 amino acids. Germline CDR1 reads SGHTS; CDR2 reads YDEGEE. V gave up 7 bases and J gave up 6 bases; unmatched junction bases: 9. The CDR3 DNA reads TGTGCCAGCGCCGGGACAGCCAATGCCGGGGAGCTGTTTTTT. Translating it yields CASAGTANAGELFF.

The rearrangement uses TRBV2 and TRBJ2-5; no definite D call. V lost 4 bases to trimming and J lost 6 bases, with 9 bases between them. Germline CDR1 SNHLY, CDR2 FYNNEI. This CDR3 region has 12 residues. CDR3 loop: CASSGLIKTQYF. For the CDR3, the DNA is TGTGCCAGCAGTGGCTTAATTAAGACCCAGTACTTC.

The genes are TRBV10-2 and TRBJ2-5; no clear D gene. The V gene's germline CDR1 is WSHSY and CDR2 SAAADI. There are 13 residues in the CDR3. Deletions cut 4 bases from V and 2 bases from J, with 8 bases between. CDR3: CASSGQIQETQYF. The CDR3 region has the DNA TGCGCCAGCAGTGGGCAGATTCAAGAGACCCAGTACTTC.

V is TRBV30 and J is TRBJ1-2; 10 bases fit TRBD1. Germline assignment: CDR1 GTSNPN and CDR2 SVGIG (reference sequence). This CDR3 is 13 amino acids long. V lost 6 bases to trimming and J lost 8 bases; unmatched junction nucleotides: 9. The CDR3 coding sequence is TGTGCCTGCGGCGACAGGGGGCGAGGGGGCTACACCTTC. This translates into CACGDRGRGGYTF.

Notes on this clone: The sample carries other DNA sequences with the same CDR3. The chain recombines TRBV5-1 with TRBJ1-1; tentative D call: TRBD1 (6 bases). Looked up from germline, CDR1 is SGHRS and CDR2 is YFSETQ. V was shortened by 3 bases and J by 0 bases, with 9 bases between the two germline ends. The CDR3 runs 14 residues. Here the CDR3 reads CASSWGQLNTEAFF. The CDR3 region has the DNA TGCGCCAGCAGCTGGGGACAACTGAACACTGAAGCTTTCTTT.

This chain connects TRBV5-5 to TRBJ1-1; tentatively, D is TRBD1 (5 bases). Trimming pared 5 bases from V and 5 bases from J, leaving 10 bases between. The CDR3 contains 12 residues. The germline V gene has CDR1 SGHKS and CDR2 YYEKEE (reference sequence). The CDR3 sequence: CASRLGGTEAFF. The CDR3 bases are TGTGCCAGCAGACTGGGGGGGACTGAAGCTTTCTTT.

This chain joins TRBV2 and TRBJ1-5, with D unresolved. CDR3 length equals 15 residues. Trimming cost V 1 base and J 1 base, with 8 bases left between them. The germline gives CDR1 SNHLY, CDR2 FYNNEI. DNA for the CDR3: TGTGCCAGCAGTGAAGAGGGTACGAGCAATCAGCCCCAGCATTTT. Its protein is CASSEEGTSNQPQHF.

This chain uses TRBV5-1 with TRBJ2-1, with D uncertain. CDR1 is SGHRS and CDR2 is YFSETQ in the germline V gene. The V and J ends lost 2 bases and 6 bases respectively, with 9 bases between them. The CDR3 runs 13 residues. The chain's CDR3 is CASSLYSPNEQFF. CDR3 sequence (DNA): TGCGCCAGCAGCTTATACTCCCCCAATGAGCAGTTCTTC.

This chain links TRBV4-2 with TRBJ2-1, with 7 nucleotides matching TRBD2. Germline V gene lookup returns CDR1 LGHNA and CDR2 YNFKEQ. The CDR3 sequence is 14 residues long. The trim removed 3 bases at V and 3 bases at J, leaving 2 bases unmatched. Here the CDR3 reads CASSQSGNYNEQFF. The CDR3 DNA reads TGTGCCAGCAGCCAGAGCGGGAACTACAATGAGCAGTTCTTC.

The V gene is TRBV19, the J gene TRBJ1-2, with D unresolved. The ends were cut back, 8 bases at V and 4 bases at J, with 20 bases in the middle. This CDR3 has 15 residues. CDR1 is LNHDA and CDR2 is SQIVND in the germline V gene (reference sequence). The CDR3 loop is CASGDGAANFYGYTF. Here the CDR3 DNA reads TGTGCCAGTGGCGACGGCGCCGCTAATTTCTATGGCTACACCTTC.

CDR3 DNA: TGTGCCAGCACTACGGGACAGGGAAGACCCCAGTACTTC. It is translated as CASTTGQGRPQYF. V and J are TRBV6-5 and TRBJ2-5, with 9 bases aligning to TRBD1. The CDR3 contains 13 residues. With 7 bases clipped from V and 9 bases from J, the junction kept 9 bases outside the gene matches. The V gene's germline CDR1 is MNHEY and CDR2 SVGAGI.

The chain uses TRBV6-4 and TRBJ2-7, with no clear D. Per the germline V gene, CDR1 is MRHNA and CDR2 is SNTAGT. The CDR3 covers 15 residues. The V end lost 5 bases, the J end lost 5 bases, and 19 bases lay between the germline ends. CDR3 nucleotide sequence: TGTGCCAGCAGTCCCCCCCTAACACTGGACCACGAGCAGTACGTC. This gives the protein CASSPPLTLDHEQYV.

The rearrangement links TRBV10-1 to TRBJ1-2; weak D call: TRBD1 (6 bases). The CDR3 spans 14 residues. Trimming removed 6 bases from V and 2 bases from J, with 13 bases in between. Per the germline V gene, CDR1 is WNHNN and CDR2 is SYGVQD (reference sequence). CDR3 protein: CASSLTGVNYGYTF. DNA of the CDR3: TGCGCCAGCAGCCTGACAGGCGTAAACTATGGCTACACCTTC.

The chain has TRBV12-3 or TRBV12-4 and TRBJ1-5; weak D call: TRBD1 (5 bases). V gave up 6 bases and J gave up 9 bases, with 15 bases separating them. This CDR3 comprises 13 residues. CDR3 amino acids: CASRTSGRGPQHF. The CDR3 nucleotides read TGTGCCAGCAGGACCTCCGGGAGGGGGCCCCAGCATTTT.

Only one count was recorded for this clone. The chain is built from TRBV6-1 and TRBJ1-1, with a weak D call TRBD1 (5 bases). Trimming stripped 6 bases from V and 5 bases from J, with 16 bases between. Germline loops: CDR1 MNHNS, CDR2 SASEGT. This CDR3 spans 14 amino acids. The CDR3 DNA reads TGTGCCAGCAGGTACGCGGGGCGAGGTACTGAAGCTTTCTTT. Encoded protein: CASRYAGRGTEAFF.

This clone was observed once. The chain recombines TRBV7-8 with TRBJ2-1, with D possibly being TRBD2 (6 bases). Trimming removed 6 bases at V and 10 bases at J, with 13 bases between. Per germline, CDR1 SGHVS and CDR2 FQNEAQ. The CDR3 contains 12 residues. The CDR3 region has the DNA TGTGCCAGCAGGCGGGACTCAGAAGAGCAGTTCTTC. Its protein product is CASRRDSEEQFF.

This chain joins TRBV10-2 and TRBJ2-7; 9 bases map to TRBD2. V lost 7 bases to trimming and J lost 0 bases; unmatched junction nucleotides: 4. CDR1 WSHSY and CDR2 SAAADI come from the germline V gene. The CDR3 is 14 amino acids. CDR3 in DNA: TGCGCCAGCAAGGTTAGCGGGAGCTCCTACGAGCAGTACTTC. Protein sequence: CASKVSGSSYEQYF.

This chain links TRBV4-3 with TRBJ1-1; no clear D gene. The CDR3 spans 14 residues. Germline lookup yields CDR1 LGHNA and CDR2 YSLEER. Between the trimmed V and J ends, which lost 0 bases and 0 bases, there was a span of 5 bases. In nucleotides, the CDR3 is TGCGCCAGCAGCCAAGATTTATTGAACACTGAAGCTTTCTTT. Amino acid sequence: CASSQDLLNTEAFF.

The chain couples TRBV6-6 to TRBJ2-5; TRBD2 aligns across 8 bases. Unmatched junction bases numbered 3, after V lost 2 bases and J lost 4 bases. The CDR3 has 14 amino acids. Per germline, CDR1 MNHNY and CDR2 SVGAGI (reference sequence). CDR3 DNA sequence: TGTGCCAGCAGTTACCCCGGGGGGGGAGAGACCCAGTACTTC. Protein product: CASSYPGGGETQYF.

The V call is TRBV5-1, the J call TRBJ2-2, with TRBD2 matching over 11 bases. The V gene's germline CDR1 is SGHRS and CDR2 YFSETQ. J gave up 4 bases and V 2 bases, and 1 base lay outside the gene matches. The CDR3 loop spans 15 amino acids. The CDR3 is CASSFSGGATGELFF. The CDR3 DNA reads TGCGCCAGCAGCTTTAGCGGGGGGGCCACCGGGGAGCTGTTTTTT.